A selection of T cell receptor beta chains follows, all from one sample in a study of cytomegalovirus exposure and HLA in healthy donors. Profiled with immunoSEQ multiplex PCR; TCRdb holds only in-frame clones, not every one. The data show about 150,000 clones, with about four fifths seen just once and around 5% held by the top ten. Input material: PBMCs. These receptors were obtained from a man between 25 and 39 years old in good health. Both conserved end residues are part of each CDR3. Each record gives: clone size, D gene, V gene, J gene, CDR3 DNA, CDR3 protein. A D gene is named only where the DNA matches it firmly. Size tells how often a clone was seen (once, few, many) or the class of an expanded clone, and some rows leave it out.

clone_size: once
d_call: -
v_call: TRBV29-1
j_call: TRBJ1-1
cdr3_nt: TGCAGCGGGGTGGCGGAGGACACTGAAGCTTTCTTT
cdr3_aa: CSGVAEDTEAFF

clone_size: -
d_call: TRBD1
v_call: TRBV7-6
j_call: TRBJ2-1
cdr3_nt: TGTGCCAGCAGCTTTACAGGGGGTGGTGAGCAGTTCTTC
cdr3_aa: CASSFTGGGEQFF

clone_size: -
d_call: -
v_call: TRBV18
j_call: TRBJ2-5
cdr3_nt: TGTGCCAGCTCACCCAACGGGGAGGAGACCCAGTACTTC
cdr3_aa: CASSPNGEETQYF

clone_size: -
d_call: TRBD1
v_call: TRBV6-1
j_call: TRBJ1-5
cdr3_nt: TGTGCCAGCAGTGGCAACCCCGGGACAGGCTTCAATCAGCCCCAGCATTTT
cdr3_aa: CASSGNPGTGFNQPQHF

clone_size: -
d_call: -
v_call: TRBV15
j_call: TRBJ1-4
cdr3_nt: TGTGCCACCAGCAACAGACCGTACTCAACTAATGAAAAACTGTTTTTT
cdr3_aa: CATSNRPYSTNEKLFF

clone_size: -
d_call: TRBD2
v_call: TRBV4-2
j_call: TRBJ2-3
cdr3_nt: TGTGCCAGCAGCCAAATAAGAGAACTAGCGATGCCAGATACGCAGTATTTT
cdr3_aa: CASSQIRELAMPDTQYF

clone_size: -
d_call: TRBD1
v_call: TRBV6-5
j_call: TRBJ1-2
cdr3_nt: TGTGCCAGCAGTTGGCAGGGGGACTATGGCTACACCTTC
cdr3_aa: CASSWQGDYGYTF

clone_size: -
d_call: TRBD2
v_call: TRBV7-8
j_call: TRBJ2-7
cdr3_nt: TGTGCCAGCAGCACCCGGGGGGGGGCGACCTACGAGCAGTACTTC
cdr3_aa: CASSTRGGATYEQYF

clone_size: -
d_call: -
v_call: TRBV9
j_call: TRBJ2-5
cdr3_nt: TGTGCCAGCAGCGCAGGGCTGGGCTGGGACCAAGAGACCCAGTACTTC
cdr3_aa: CASSAGLGWDQETQYF

clone_size: once
d_call: -
v_call: TRBV19
j_call: TRBJ2-7
cdr3_nt: TGTGCCAGTAGTATCGGTCCACCCTACGAGCAGTACTTC
cdr3_aa: CASSIGPPYEQYF

clone_size: -
d_call: TRBD2
v_call: TRBV5-5
j_call: TRBJ2-7
cdr3_nt: TGTGCCAGCAGCTTGGCTCCGACTAGCGGGAAGTACGAGCAGTACTTC
cdr3_aa: CASSLAPTSGKYEQYF

clone_size: -
d_call: TRBD2
v_call: TRBV9
j_call: TRBJ2-1
cdr3_nt: TGTGCCAGCAGCGTAGGGGGGGGATCACCTCCTCAGTTCTTC
cdr3_aa: CASSVGGGSPPQFF

clone_size: -
d_call: -
v_call: TRBV14
j_call: TRBJ2-7
cdr3_nt: TGTGCCAGCAGCCAAAGCTTACCGCTCGAGCAGTACTTC
cdr3_aa: CASSQSLPLEQYF

clone_size: -
d_call: TRBD1
v_call: TRBV2
j_call: TRBJ2-7
cdr3_nt: TGTGCCAGCAGTCCCGGACAGGTGCGCTCCGAGCAGTACTTC
cdr3_aa: CASSPGQVRSEQYF

clone_size: -
d_call: TRBD1
v_call: TRBV6-5
j_call: TRBJ1-1
cdr3_nt: TGTGCCAGCAGTGAGGGGACAGGGGTGACTGAAGCTTTCTTT
cdr3_aa: CASSEGTGVTEAFF

clone_size: once
d_call: -
v_call: TRBV7-6
j_call: TRBJ1-1
cdr3_nt: TGTGCCAGCAGCCGAGGACACGGCACTGAAGCTTTCTTT
cdr3_aa: CASSRGHGTEAFF

clone_size: -
d_call: -
v_call: TRBV6-6
j_call: TRBJ1-2
cdr3_nt: TGTGCCAGCAGGGGCTCAGGCCTCGACTATGGCTACACCTTC
cdr3_aa: CASRGSGLDYGYTF

clone_size: -
d_call: -
v_call: TRBV5-6
j_call: TRBJ1-4
cdr3_nt: TGTGCCAGCAGCTTGATCAGGGCTCTTGGTAATGAAAAACTGTTTTTT
cdr3_aa: CASSLIRALGNEKLFF

clone_size: -
d_call: -
v_call: TRBV28
j_call: TRBJ1-2
cdr3_nt: TGTGCCAGCAATAAGCGTCGTGGCTACACCTTC
cdr3_aa: CASNKRRGYTF

clone_size: -
d_call: -
v_call: TRBV2
j_call: TRBJ1-1
cdr3_nt: TGTGCCAGCAGTGTCCTACAGAAGAACACTGAAGCTTTCTTT
cdr3_aa: CASSVLQKNTEAFF

clone_size: once
d_call: -
v_call: TRBV28
j_call: TRBJ2-7
cdr3_nt: TGTGCCAGCAGTCCTTGGGGGGGGCGGGAGTCCTACGAGCAGTACTTC
cdr3_aa: CASSPWGGRESYEQYF